A single sample gave rise to the 19 T cell receptor beta chains below, sequenced in a study of identical twins. TCRdb ran MiXCR on the 5' RACE reads and lists one entry per CDR3 protein. In the table there are some 630,000 distinct CDR3 sequences, just over 7% of which are singletons. This same sample was also taken into another study, of yellow fever vaccine responses in identical twins.

Sequencing was done on a sample of PBMCs. These receptors were collected from a young woman in good health.

In its sample, this clonotype was seen many times. This sequence joins TRBV10-2 and TRBJ2-3, with TRBD2 matching over 7 bases. Trimming took 7 bases from V and 0 from J; bases not matched to a gene: 10. From germline, CDR1 is WSHSY and CDR2 SAAADI. CDR3 length: 16 residues. CDR3 nucleotide sequence: TGCGCCAGCAACCCAGGGTGGGGAGGGAGCACAGATACGCAGTATTTT. This gives the protein CASNPGWGGSTDTQYF.

The sample holds a few counts of this clonotype. The J gene is TRBJ2-5, the V gene TRBV3-1; D not certain. The CDR3 is 15 amino acids. In germline, CDR1 is LGHDT, CDR2 YNNKEL (reference sequence). The germline V and J ends were trimmed by 4 bases and 5 bases, with 17 bases remaining between them. CDR3: CASSRPRVGSETQYF. CDR3 in DNA: TGTGCCAGCAGCCGACCCCGAGTCGGTAGTGAGACCCAGTACTTC.

The chain uses TRBV15 and TRBJ2-3; no firm D call. Per germline, CDR1 LNHNV and CDR2 YYDKDF (reference sequence). The CDR3 runs to 12 residues. Deletions cut 1 base from V and 4 bases from J, with 3 bases between. CDR3 coding DNA: TGTGCCACCAGCAGAGGGGCAGATACGCAGTATTTT. Its translation is CATSRGADTQYF.

This clonotype came up many times. The chain employs TRBV7-9 and TRBJ1-1; 8 bases match TRBD1. Trimming cost V 6 bases and J 4 bases; bases outside gene matches: 4. There are 13 residues in the CDR3. Germline lookup yields CDR1 SEHNR and CDR2 FQNEAQ (reference sequence). The chain's CDR3 is CASRDREGTEAFF. DNA for the CDR3: TGTGCCAGCAGGGACAGGGAGGGCACTGAAGCTTTCTTT.

This clonotype came up a few times. The chain carries TRBV15 and TRBJ2-1, with 8 positions matching TRBD1. The germline CDR1 and CDR2 sequences are LNHNV and YYDKDF (reference sequence). Trimming at V came to 8 bases and at J to 8 bases, leaving 11 bases not matched to a gene. This CDR3 spans 14 amino acids. CDR3 residues: CATDDKGRGHEQFF. The DNA of the CDR3 is TGTGCCACCGACGATAAGGGCAGGGGGCATGAGCAGTTCTTC.

This sequence joins TRBV5-1 and TRBJ1-1, with 7 nucleotides matching TRBD1. CDR1 and CDR2 (germline): SGHRS, YFSETQ. The CDR3 is made up of 13 amino acids. Trimming took 6 bases from V and 4 from J; bases not matched to a gene: 6. The CDR3 DNA reads as TGCGCCAGCAAACAGGGGCGAGTCACTGAAGCTTTCTTT. Translating it yields CASKQGRVTEAFF. The full variable domain, its missing parts supplied by reference TRBV5-1 and TRBJ1-1, is KAGVTQTPRYLIKTRGQQVTLSCSPISGHRSVSWYQQTPGQGLQFLFEYFSETQRNKGNFPGRFSGRQFSNSRSEMNVSTLELGDSALYLCASKQGRVTEAFFGQGTRLTVV.

The chain employs TRBV6-5 and TRBJ2-3, with D maybe TRBD2 (7 bases). There are 17 residues in the CDR3. V gave up 0 bases and J gave up 2 bases, with 15 bases separating them. In germline, CDR1 is MNHEY, CDR2 SVGAGI. The CDR3 region has the DNA TGTGCCAGCAGTTACTCGTTGCGGGGGCCCTCCACAGATACGCAGTATTTT. This codes for CASSYSLRGPSTDTQYF.

This clonotype was picked up a small number of times. This chain connects TRBV7-9 to TRBJ2-3, with TRBD1 matching 11 bases. The CDR3 is made up of 16 amino acids. V shed 5 bases, J shed 3 bases, and the junction held 7 bases outside the gene matches. CDR1 and CDR2 from the germline V gene are SEHNR and FQNEAQ (reference sequence). In DNA form, the CDR3 reads TGTGCCAGCAGCCCCGGGACAGGGGGGAGGACAGATACGCAGTATTTT. Protein sequence: CASSPGTGGRTDTQYF.

This clonotype was seen repeatedly, ten times or more. The CDR3 loop is CASSLLVGEKLFF. For the CDR3, the DNA is TGTGCCAGCAGTTTGCTTGTCGGTGAAAAACTGTTTTTT. J is TRBJ1-4 and V is TRBV12-3 or TRBV12-4; D unresolved. The CDR3 has 13 amino acids. With 3 bases removed from V and 7 bases from J, the gap between germline ends came to 9 bases.

This clonotype was seen a handful of times. Written as DNA, the CDR3 is TGTGCCAGCACCCGGCAGGGGGGAGTAGGCGGGGAGCTGTTTTTT. This translates into CASTRQGGVGGELFF. The V and J genes are TRBV2 and TRBJ2-2; perhaps TRBD1 as D (7 bases). This CDR3 contains 15 residues. Trimming removed 7 bases from V and 7 bases from J, with 19 bases in between. Germline lookup yields CDR1 SNHLY and CDR2 FYNNEI.

The J gene is TRBJ1-2, the V gene TRBV6-6; D possibly corresponds to TRBD1 (5 bases). The CDR3 extends over 13 amino acids. Germline V gene lookup returns CDR1 MNHNY and CDR2 SVGAGI (reference sequence). The V gene lost 2 bases and the J gene lost 3 bases, with 7 bases spanning the gap. CDR3 sequence (DNA): TGTGCCAGCAGTTACGCCAGGGACTATGGCTACACCTTC. This gives the protein CASSYARDYGYTF.

The chain combines TRBV10-3 with TRBJ2-7; 10 nucleotides agree with TRBD2. V was clipped by 0 bases and J by 4 bases; unmatched bases: 9. CDR1 ENHRY and CDR2 SYGVKD come from the germline V gene. The CDR3 has 17 amino acids. The CDR3 protein is CAISESLAGVGGYEQYF. The CDR3 DNA sequence: TGTGCCATCAGTGAGTCCCTAGCGGGAGTTGGGGGTTACGAGCAGTACTTC.

The sample holds many counts of this clonotype. As DNA, the CDR3 is TGTGCCAGCAGCTTACTGGGACTCGACGAGCAGTACTTC. This codes for CASSLLGLDEQYF. The chain uses TRBV7-2 and TRBJ2-7; the D gene is possibly TRBD2 (6 bases). This CDR3 spans 13 amino acids. The V gene lost 2 bases and the J gene lost 5 bases, with 10 bases spanning the gap. The germline V gene has CDR1 SGHTA and CDR2 FQGNSA.

The V gene is TRBV6-5, the J gene TRBJ1-2; the D is unclear. V shed 0 bases and J shed 3 bases, with 11 bases lying between them. Germline CDR1 is MNHEY and CDR2 is SVGAGI. The CDR3 sequence is 15 residues long. The CDR3 spells CASSYSRVGDYGYTF. DNA of the CDR3: TGTGCCAGCAGTTACTCGAGGGTCGGGGACTATGGCTACACCTTC.

This clonotype was recorded once. A read error may be the cause here, since a much bigger clone is one base away. Since the CDR3 does not end with the conserved phenylalanine or tryptophan, this likely comes from a read error. The chain has TRBV29-1 and TRBJ2-2, with 9 bases lining up with TRBD1. Germline assignment: CDR1 SQVTM and CDR2 ANQGSEA. There are 13 residues in the CDR3. The ends lost 7 bases at V and 4 bases at J; junction bases unmatched: 4. CDR3 residues: CSGGQGSTGELFI. CDR3 coding DNA: TGCAGCGGGGGACAGGGTAGCACCGGGGAGCTGTTTATT.

V usage is TRBV7-9 and J usage is TRBJ1-3; 8 bases are a match to TRBD1. The V gene's germline CDR1 is SEHNR and CDR2 FQNEAQ (reference sequence). Trimming cost V 1 base and J 8 bases; bases outside gene matches: 7. This CDR3 spans 15 amino acids. The CDR3 loop is CASSLGDRGTDTIYF. The CDR3 DNA sequence: TGTGCCAGCAGCTTAGGAGACAGGGGTACGGACACCATATATTTT.

This clonotype has ten or more counts. The V gene is TRBV7-9, the J gene TRBJ1-1; no firm D call. Between the trimmed V and J ends, which lost 5 bases and 6 bases, there was a span of 10 bases. The CDR3 loop spans 12 amino acids. The V gene's germline CDR1 is SEHNR and CDR2 FQNEAQ (reference sequence). The chain's CDR3 is CASSPRLAEAFF. The CDR3 DNA reads TGTGCCAGCAGCCCGAGACTCGCTGAAGCTTTCTTT.

This clonotype was detected a few times. This chain links TRBV11-2 with TRBJ2-5, with 10 bases matching TRBD2. Germline CDR1 and CDR2: SGHAT and FQNNGV. The CDR3 extends over 18 amino acids. V lost 3 bases, J lost 2 bases, and 12 bases stayed unmatched. DNA for the CDR3: TGTGCCAGCAGCTTTGGGGTTTCGATAGCGGGGGGACAAGAGACCCAGTACTTC. This gives the protein CASSFGVSIAGGQETQYF.

This chain joins TRBV6-5 and TRBJ1-5; no firm D call. With 4 bases removed from V and 5 bases from J, the gap between germline ends came to 9 bases. The CDR3 consists of 13 residues. Per germline, CDR1 MNHEY and CDR2 SVGAGI. The CDR3 protein is CASSSAPHQPQHF. The CDR3 DNA reads TGTGCCAGCAGTTCGGCCCCTCATCAGCCCCAGCATTTT.